Listed here are 19 T cell receptor beta chains from one sample, sequenced in a study of brain T cells in children with intractable seizures. The sample's time point: blood from clinic visit 5 months post-surgery; TSC patient then seizure free. Using immunoSEQ multiplex PCR, the repertoire was profiled, and TCRdb retains in-frame clones only, with some absent. The table has 340,000 or so clones, over 85% seen once. The starting material was peripheral blood, obtained approximately 5 months after surgery. Receptor source: a boy younger than two with tuberous sclerosis and intractable seizures.

V gene TRBV5-1 combines with J gene TRBJ1-2; 8 bases agree with TRBD1. The CDR3 totals 17 residues. Trimming at V came to 7 bases and at J to 3 bases, leaving 17 bases not matched to a gene. Germline V gene data show CDR1 as SGHRS and CDR2 as YFSETQ. CDR3 in DNA: TGCGCCAGCCGAATCCCCCTAGGCTCGGGACAGGACTATGGCTACACCTTC. Encoded protein: CASRIPLGSGQDYGYTF. The variable domain in full, completed from reference TRBV5-1 and TRBJ1-2, reads KAGVTQTPRYLIKTRGQQVTLSCSPISGHRSVSWYQQTPGQGLQFLFEYFSETQRNKGNFPGRFSGRQFSNSRSEMNVSTLELGDSALYLCASRIPLGSGQDYGYTFGSGTRLTVV.

V is TRBV6-1 and J is TRBJ2-1; D uncertain. V shed 7 bases and J shed 6 bases, with 13 bases lying between them. This CDR3 has 13 amino acids. CDR1 is MNHNS and CDR2 is SASEGT in the germline V gene. This CDR3 reads CASTKQVPNEQFF. CDR3 nucleotide sequence: TGTGCCAGCACCAAGCAGGTTCCCAATGAGCAGTTCTTC.

V is TRBV19 and J is TRBJ1-1; D is uncertain. Germline V CDR1 and CDR2: LNHDA, SQIVND (reference sequence). The CDR3 length is 14 residues. The V end was cut by 1 base, the J end by 0 bases, with 6 bases between. CDR3 residues: CASSIAALNTEAFF. The DNA of the CDR3 is TGTGCCAGTAGTATAGCAGCCTTGAACACTGAAGCTTTCTTT.

The chain is built from TRBV5-1 and TRBJ2-5, with TRBD2 matching over 7 bases. V lost 2 bases to trimming and J lost 6 bases; unmatched junction nucleotides: 7. This CDR3 has 14 residues. Germline lookup yields CDR1 SGHRS and CDR2 YFSETQ. CDR3 DNA sequence: TGCGCCAGCAGCTTCCGAAAGGGAGGGAAGACCCAGTACTTC. Encoded protein: CASSFRKGGKTQYF. Looking up the rest from reference TRBV5-1 and TRBJ2-5 gives the full variable domain: KAGVTQTPRYLIKTRGQQVTLSCSPISGHRSVSWYQQTPGQGLQFLFEYFSETQRNKGNFPGRFSGRQFSNSRSEMNVSTLELGDSALYLCASSFRKGGKTQYFGPGTRLLVL.

This chain links TRBV3-1 (or the pseudogene TRBV3-2) with TRBJ1-1; no clear D gene. This CDR3 is 14 amino acids long. From germline, CDR1 is LGHDT and CDR2 YNNKEL (reference sequence). Trimming took 0 bases from V and 5 from J, leaving 10 bases between them. CDR3 loop: CASSQDGRGTEAFF. In DNA form, the CDR3 reads TGTGCCAGCAGCCAAGATGGGCGAGGGACTGAAGCTTTCTTT.

This chain joins TRBV10-3 and TRBJ2-7, with 12 bases fitting TRBD1. This CDR3 contains 13 residues. The germline CDR1 and CDR2 sequences are ENHRY and SYGVKD. V shed 8 bases and J 5 bases; nucleotides not matched to a gene: 4. DNA for the CDR3: TGTGCCATCGGGGACAGGGGGCTACACGAGCAGTACTTC. Translated: CAIGDRGLHEQYF.

This clone came up once. This rearrangement joins TRBV11-3 to TRBJ2-1; 11 bases map to TRBD2. Trimming at V came to 7 bases and at J to 4 bases, leaving 9 bases not matched to a gene. The CDR3 extends over 16 amino acids. CDR1 and CDR2 from the germline V gene are SGHNT and YENEEA. CDR3 region: CASNPTGLAAYNEQFF. The DNA for the CDR3 is TGTGCCAGCAACCCCACGGGACTAGCGGCTTACAATGAGCAGTTCTTC.

This clone was observed a few times. The sample has other DNA sequences that encode this CDR3 too. The chain recombines TRBV5-1 with TRBJ1-5; TRBD1 aligns across 7 bases. Germline V gene sequence: CDR1 SGHRS, CDR2 YFSETQ. The CDR3 loop spans 15 amino acids. V was clipped by 0 bases and J by 7 bases; unmatched bases: 7. The CDR3 region has the DNA TGCGCCAGCAGCTTGGCGGGCCAGGGGGGACAGCCCCAGCATTTT. This translates into CASSLAGQGGQPQHF.

The V gene is TRBV18, the J gene TRBJ2-7; a possible D gene is TRBD1 (6 bases). V dropped 0 bases and J dropped 2 bases, with 8 bases sitting between them. The CDR3 is made up of 14 amino acids. Germline V lookup: CDR1 KGHSH, CDR2 LQKENI. In nucleotides, the CDR3 is TGTGCCAGCTCACCACCGGGGGACACCTACGAGCAGTACTTC. Its protein product is CASSPPGDTYEQYF.

This chain joins TRBV30 and TRBJ1-5; TRBD1 is a possible D gene (6 bases). The CDR3 is 15 residues long. Germline V gives CDR1 GTSNPN, CDR2 SVGIG (reference sequence). V lost 3 bases and J lost 4, with 16 bases in between. CDR3 loop: CAWRGAGKGNQPQHF. In nucleotides, the CDR3 is TGTGCCTGGAGGGGGGCAGGGAAAGGGAATCAGCCCCAGCATTTT.

This chain connects TRBV25-1 to TRBJ2-5; 7 nucleotides line up with TRBD2. This CDR3 comprises 15 residues. In germline, CDR1 is MGHDK, CDR2 SYGVNS. Trimming at V came to 4 bases and at J to 3 bases, leaving 8 bases not matched to a gene. The CDR3 region has the DNA TGTGCCAGCAGTGTCCGGGGGGACCGTAAAGAGACCCAGTACTTC. This encodes CASSVRGDRKETQYF.

The chain has TRBV10-3 and TRBJ2-7; no firm D call. Trimming removed 6 bases from V and 0 bases from J, with 12 bases in between. There are 14 residues in the CDR3. Germline CDR1 ENHRY, CDR2 SYGVKD. The CDR3 DNA sequence: TGTGCCATCAGGGATTCCGAATTCTCCTACGAGCAGTACTTC. It specifies CAIRDSEFSYEQYF.

J is TRBJ1-1 and V is TRBV9, with 7 bases aligning to TRBD1. Germline CDR1 is SGDLS and CDR2 is YYNGEE. This CDR3 has 14 amino acids. Unmatched junction bases numbered 5, after V lost 0 bases and J lost 6 bases. DNA for the CDR3: TGTGCCAGCAGCGTAGGGCAGGGGGGGCCTGAAGCTTTCTTT. Translation gives CASSVGQGGPEAFF.

The rearrangement joins TRBV20-1 to TRBJ2-1; D ambiguous. Germline lookup yields CDR1 DFQATT and CDR2 SNEGSKA (reference sequence). The CDR3 contains 13 residues. V was trimmed by 6 bases and J by 0 bases, leaving 9 bases between them. CDR3 loop: CSASIPSYNEQFF. The DNA for the CDR3 is TGCAGTGCAAGTATTCCCTCCTACAATGAGCAGTTCTTC.

This sequence joins TRBV11-2 and TRBJ2-1, with D perhaps given as TRBD1 or TRBD2 (5 bases each). Germline CDR1 reads SGHAT; CDR2 reads FQNNGV. Trimming took 5 bases from V and 10 from J, leaving 21 bases between them. There are 15 residues in the CDR3. The CDR3 DNA follows: TGTGCCAGCAGCCCCCCAGGGAGACACCCTGGGGAGCAGTTCTTC. It is translated as CASSPPGRHPGEQFF.

The V gene is TRBV6-5, the J gene TRBJ1-2; 11 nucleotides agree with TRBD1. V dropped 4 bases and J dropped 2; count of bases not matched to a gene: 3. The germline V gene has CDR1 MNHEY and CDR2 SVGAGI. CDR3 size: 15 residues. The CDR3 region is CASSFRDRGNYGYTF. The CDR3, as DNA: TGTGCCAGCAGTTTCCGGGACAGGGGGAACTATGGCTACACCTTC.

This chain links TRBV5-6 with TRBJ2-5; the D gene could be TRBD1 or TRBD2 (5 bases each). This CDR3 is built from 15 residues. Germline values: CDR1 SGHDT, CDR2 YYEEEE. With 4 bases removed from V and 0 bases from J, the gap between germline ends came to 13 bases. As DNA, the CDR3 is TGTGCCAGCAGCCTTATTCCGGGACACCAAGAGACCCAGTACTTC. It translates to CASSLIPGHQETQYF.

This clone occurred once. The chain has TRBV7-3 and TRBJ2-2; 9 bases agree with TRBD1. CDR3 length equals 16 residues. CDR1 and CDR2 (germline): SGHTA, FQGTGA. V gave up 3 bases and J gave up 8 bases; unmatched junction bases: 10. CDR3: CASSFRTGALWGELFF. The CDR3 DNA follows: TGTGCCAGCAGCTTTCGGACAGGGGCTCTATGGGGGGAGCTGTTTTTT.

In nucleotides, the CDR3 is TGCGCCAGCAGCCAAGTGCCCAGCGCGAACTCTGGAAACACCATATATTTT. Translating it yields CASSQVPSANSGNTIYF. The chain uses TRBV4-1 and TRBJ1-3; D uncertain. This CDR3 is built from 17 residues. CDR1 MGHRA and CDR2 YSYEKL come from the germline V gene. V lost 1 base and J 0 bases, leaving 13 bases between the germline ends.